One sample yielded the 3 T cell receptor beta chains listed below, sequenced in a study of blood T cell repertoires in COVID-19 (dated by TCRdb to the early 2020s). Library prep was done by the immunoSEQ multiplex PCR assay. TCRdb holds this immuneACCESS table with in-frame rearrangements only. Some clones are missing; in checked studies, unresolved V genes explain under half, and the rest has no known cause. Recorded for this sample are more than 100,000 clones; nearly 90% of them occurred a single time. The ten biggest clones cover around 3.3% of the sample. The sequenced sample was peripheral blood. Receptors were obtained from a man in his forties or fifties in a cohort sampled during active COVID-19.

DNA for the CDR3: TGTGCCAGCTCACCTCTCACAGGGGGCCAGGGCACCGGGGAGCTGTTTTTT. It codes for CASSPLTGGQGTGELFF. This chain joins TRBV18 and TRBJ2-2; 9 bases are a match to TRBD1. Germline lookup yields CDR1 KGHSH and CDR2 LQKENI. The CDR3 sequence is 17 residues long. The ends lost 3 bases at V and 4 bases at J; junction bases unmatched: 9.

This rearrangement joins TRBV6-5 to TRBJ2-7; TRBD1 might be the D (6 bases). Looked up from germline, CDR1 is MNHEY and CDR2 is SVGAGI. CDR3 length equals 15 residues. V lost 6 bases, J lost 0 bases, and 15 bases lay in between. The CDR3 DNA sequence: TGTGCCAGCAGGATCTTTACAGGGAGCTCCTACGAGCAGTACTTC. It translates to CASRIFTGSSYEQYF.

This CDR3 is CASSLEALAGRNTQYF. CDR3 bases: TGTGCCAGCAGCTTAGAGGCCCTAGCGGGGCGAAATACGCAGTATTTT. The V call is TRBV11-2, the J call TRBJ2-3, with 9 bases matching TRBD2. Germline V CDR1 and CDR2: SGHAT, FQNNGV. The ends lost 0 bases at V and 7 bases at J; junction bases unmatched: 8. The CDR3 sequence is 16 residues long.